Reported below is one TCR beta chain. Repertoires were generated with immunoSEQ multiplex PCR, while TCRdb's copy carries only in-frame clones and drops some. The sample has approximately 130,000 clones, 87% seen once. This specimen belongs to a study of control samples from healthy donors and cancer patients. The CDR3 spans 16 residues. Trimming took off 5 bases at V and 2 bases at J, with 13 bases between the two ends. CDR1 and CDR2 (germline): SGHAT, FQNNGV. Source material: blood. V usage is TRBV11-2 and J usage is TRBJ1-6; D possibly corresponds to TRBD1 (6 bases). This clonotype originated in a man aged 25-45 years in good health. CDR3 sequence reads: CASSNKQGTYNSPLHF. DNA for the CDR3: TGTGCCAGCAGCAACAAACAGGGAACCTATAATTCACCCCTCCACTTT.